The 22 T cell receptor beta chains in this list originate from one sample, sequenced in a study of blood T cell repertoires in COVID-19. Produced via immunoSEQ multiplex PCR; TCRdb's table is partial and in-frame only. The sample yields more than 95,000 clones, approximately 81% seen once. The sample comprised peripheral blood. The receptors come from a man aged 35 to 55 with active or convalescent COVID-19.

The chain recombines TRBV5-6 with TRBJ2-4, with D unresolved. Germline lookup yields CDR1 SGHDT and CDR2 YYEEEE. Trimming took 0 bases from V and 4 from J, leaving 8 bases between them. The CDR3 length is 14 residues. CDR3 sequence (DNA): TGTGCCAGCAGCTTGGCACTACTAAAAAACATTCAGTACTTC. Its protein is CASSLALLKNIQYF.

The V call is TRBV5-1, the J call TRBJ1-6; 9 bases match TRBD1. CDR1 and CDR2 (germline): SGHRS, YFSETQ. The CDR3 totals 16 residues. V lost 8 bases to trimming and J lost 0 bases; unmatched junction nucleotides: 6. The CDR3: CARGGTGISYNSPLHF. CDR3 bases: TGCGCCAGGGGCGGGACAGGGATCTCCTATAATTCACCCCTCCACTTT.

The chain links TRBV6-2 or TRBV6-3 to TRBJ1-6, with unresolved D. The germline gives CDR1 MNHEY, CDR2 SVGEGT. V was cut by 6 bases and J by 10 bases, with 19 bases left in between. The CDR3 runs to 15 residues. CDR3: CASSINPQDASPLHF. Written as DNA, the CDR3 is TGTGCCAGCAGCATTAACCCCCAGGATGCGTCACCCCTCCACTTT.

The chain couples TRBV9 to TRBJ2-2; 9 bases are a match to TRBD1. CDR1 and CDR2 from the germline V gene are SGDLS and YYNGEE. This CDR3 has 17 amino acids. With 3 bases clipped from V and 3 bases from J, the junction kept 9 bases outside the gene matches. The CDR3 protein is CASSAESGQGYTGELFF. DNA of the CDR3: TGTGCCAGCAGCGCCGAAAGCGGACAGGGGTACACCGGGGAGCTGTTTTTT.

This clone has a handful of counts. The genes are TRBV27 and TRBJ1-2, with 7 bases aligning to TRBD1. This CDR3 region has 14 residues. V lost 3 bases, J lost 5 bases, and 6 bases stayed unmatched. Germline assignment: CDR1 MNHEY and CDR2 SMNVEV (reference sequence). CDR3 DNA: TGTGCCAGCAGTTTGAGGGGGGACAGTTATGGCTACACCTTC. Translated, it gives CASSLRGDSYGYTF.

The V call is TRBV7-9, the J call TRBJ1-1; TRBD1 aligns across 9 bases. CDR1 and CDR2 from the germline V gene are SEHNR and FQNEAQ (reference sequence). The J segment lost 5 bases and the V segment lost 6 bases, leaving 7 bases of the junction unmatched. The CDR3 covers 14 residues. The CDR3 sequence is CASRYTGGWTEAFF. CDR3 sequence (DNA): TGTGCCAGCAGATATACAGGGGGCTGGACTGAAGCTTTCTTT.

V usage is TRBV4-1 and J usage is TRBJ2-7; 8 bases align to TRBD2. The J segment lost 0 bases and the V segment lost 8 bases, leaving 9 bases of the junction unmatched. This CDR3 is built from 15 residues. CDR1 MGHRA and CDR2 YSYEKL come from the germline V gene. As DNA, the CDR3 is TGCGCCAGCGGGGTTCTGGCGGGAGGCTCCTACGAGCAGTACTTC. This translates into CASGVLAGGSYEQYF.

J is TRBJ2-2 and V is TRBV5-1; 8 bases map to TRBD1. CDR3 length equals 17 residues. J was trimmed by 0 bases and V by 0 bases; bases with no gene match: 4. Germline loops: CDR1 SGHRS, CDR2 YFSETQ. The CDR3, as DNA: TGCGCCAGCAGCTTGGTTCCACAGGGGGCGAACACCGGGGAGCTGTTTTTT. It codes for CASSLVPQGANTGELFF.

V is TRBV4-1 and J is TRBJ2-3, with 8 positions matching TRBD2. This CDR3 has 16 residues. Trimming took 3 bases from V and 4 from J; bases not matched to a gene: 9. The germline V gene has CDR1 MGHRA and CDR2 YSYEKL. The CDR3 nucleotides read TGCGCCAGCAGCCATGAGACGAGCGGGGGCCCAGATACGCAGTATTTT. The encoded protein is CASSHETSGGPDTQYF.

The chain couples TRBV9 to TRBJ2-7; tentatively, D is TRBD1 (6 bases). Germline V gives CDR1 SGDLS, CDR2 YYNGEE. There are 13 residues in the CDR3. The chain's CDR3 is CASIQGRPPAIRV. The DNA for the CDR3 is TGTGCCAGCATCCAGGGGAGACCGCCAGCTATTCGGGTC.

This clone was counted a single time. V usage is TRBV19 and J usage is TRBJ1-1; the match to TRBD1 covers 8 bases. Trimming took 2 bases from V and 11 from J; bases not matched to a gene: 7. Looked up from germline, CDR1 is LNHDA and CDR2 is SQIVND (reference sequence). The CDR3 is 13 residues long. CDR3 in amino acids: CASSIFSTGEAFF. The CDR3 DNA is TGTGCCAGTAGTATATTTTCGACAGGGGAGGCTTTCTTT.

The chain carries TRBV3-1 (or the pseudogene TRBV3-2) and TRBJ2-7; 11 bases map to TRBD2. Germline V CDR1 and CDR2: LGHDT, YNNKEL (reference sequence). The CDR3 covers 16 residues. The V and J ends lost 4 bases and 0 bases, in that order; junction bases with no gene match: 5. CDR3 DNA sequence: TGTGCCAGCAGCCCATTAACTAGCGGGAGCTCCTACGAGCAGTACTTC. Translating gives CASSPLTSGSSYEQYF.

The CDR3 reads CAISDTSGVETQYF. In DNA, the CDR3 is TGTGCCATCAGTGATACTAGCGGGGTCGAGACCCAGTACTTC. V gene TRBV10-3 combines with J gene TRBJ2-5; 10 bases align to TRBD2. Germline V lookup: CDR1 ENHRY, CDR2 SYGVKD. The CDR3 has 14 residues. After removal of 3 bases from V and 5 bases from J, the junction contained 3 bases not matched to a gene.

The rearrangement joins TRBV7-2 to TRBJ2-7; D unclear. Germline assignment: CDR1 SGHTA and CDR2 FQGNSA. The CDR3 contains 14 residues. Trimming pared 0 bases from V and 5 bases from J, leaving 11 bases between. The CDR3 DNA reads TGTGCCAGCAGCTTAGCGCTGCAGGTCCACGAGCAGTACTTC. Amino acids: CASSLALQVHEQYF.

The chain employs TRBV6-1 and TRBJ2-1; D is ambiguous. Germline lookup yields CDR1 MNHNS and CDR2 SASEGT. The V end lost 0 bases, the J end lost 10 bases, and 22 bases lay between the germline ends. This CDR3 has 17 amino acids. CDR3 DNA sequence: TGTGCCAGCAGTGAAGCCCCGCTCCACAGCTACCCGGCGGAGCAGTTCTTC. This sequence encodes CASSEAPLHSYPAEQFF.

The chain is built from TRBV2 and TRBJ1-2, with D possibly matching TRBD1 (5 bases). CDR1 and CDR2 from the germline V gene are SNHLY and FYNNEI. The CDR3 sequence is 13 residues long. V dropped 3 bases and J dropped 2 bases, with 7 bases sitting between them. CDR3 in amino acids: CASSDGGNYGYTF. CDR3 sequence (DNA): TGTGCCAGCAGTGACGGGGGGAACTATGGCTACACCTTC.

This clone was seen a single time. CDR3 coding DNA: TGTGCCAGCAGTGAAGAAAGGGGAGGGAGCTACACCTTC. Residues: CASSEERGGSYTF. V and J are TRBV6-4 and TRBJ1-2, with D possibly TRBD1 on 5 matching bases. This CDR3 is built from 13 residues. The V gene's germline CDR1 is MRHNA and CDR2 SNTAGT. The V and J ends lost 3 bases and 9 bases respectively, with 14 bases between them.

The chain has TRBV6-2 or TRBV6-3 and TRBJ2-2; possibly TRBD2 for D (6 bases). The V end lost 5 bases, the J end lost 5 bases, and 15 bases lay between the germline ends. Germline CDR1 reads MNHEY; CDR2 reads SVGEGT. The CDR3 sequence is 15 residues long. CDR3 amino acids: CASSLQGGQTGELFF. DNA for the CDR3: TGTGCCAGCAGTCTGCAGGGAGGTCAGACCGGGGAGCTGTTTTTT.

The chain joins TRBV11-2 to TRBJ1-4; TRBD1 matches at 8 bases. There are 15 residues in the CDR3. From germline, CDR1 is SGHAT and CDR2 FQNNGV. With 2 bases clipped from V and 8 bases from J, the junction kept 7 bases outside the gene matches. The CDR3 loop is CASSLNQGAREKLFF. The CDR3, as DNA: TGTGCCAGCAGCTTAAACCAGGGGGCGCGGGAAAAACTGTTTTTT.

The rearrangement uses TRBV5-1 and TRBJ2-2; D might be TRBD1 (5 bases). Germline V gene sequence: CDR1 SGHRS, CDR2 YFSETQ. V lost 5 bases and J lost 4, with 15 bases in between. CDR3 length equals 15 residues. CDR3 nucleotide sequence: TGCGCCAGCAGACTGGGGCCTGGGGCCACCGGGGAGCTGTTTTTT. Amino acids: CASRLGPGATGELFF.

The rearrangement uses TRBV2 and TRBJ1-1; maybe TRBD1 (6 bases). The CDR3 is 14 residues long. Germline loops: CDR1 SNHLY, CDR2 FYNNEI. The ends were cut back, 3 bases at V and 5 bases at J, with 13 bases in the middle. The CDR3 region is CASSEGAGGTEAFF. In DNA form, the CDR3 reads TGTGCCAGCAGTGAGGGGGCGGGTGGTACTGAAGCTTTCTTT.

This chain connects TRBV30 to TRBJ2-3; 9 bases agree with TRBD1. V trimming: 0 bases; J trimming: 3 bases; junction bases outside the gene matches: 4. Per the germline V gene, CDR1 is GTSNPN and CDR2 is SVGIG (reference sequence). CDR3 length: 15 residues. The CDR3 loop reads CAWSVTGGATDTQYF. The CDR3 bases are TGTGCCTGGAGTGTAACAGGGGGCGCGACAGATACGCAGTATTTT.